The 31 T cell receptor beta chains listed next were all sequenced from one sample in a study of blood T cell repertoires in COVID-19. Method: immunoSEQ multiplex PCR; TCRdb's copy keeps in-frame clones and lacks some. The sample holds almost 200,000 clones; more than 70% are singletons and the top ten take approximately 8.1%. Sequenced material: PBMCs or T cells enriched from blood (not recorded which). Receptor source: a young woman who had recovered from COVID-19.

The J gene is TRBJ2-2, the V gene TRBV4-2, with 7 nucleotides matching TRBD1. V shed 6 bases and J 3 bases; nucleotides not matched to a gene: 7. The CDR3 length is 15 residues. Germline V gives CDR1 LGHNA, CDR2 YNFKEQ. CDR3 nucleotides: TGTGCCAGCAGGACCGGGACAGAGGACACCGGGGAGCTGTTTTTT. It translates to CASRTGTEDTGELFF.

The chain is built from TRBV27 and TRBJ1-6; D is uncertain. The germline V gene encodes CDR1 MNHEY and CDR2 SMNVEV (reference sequence). V was clipped by 7 bases and J by 8 bases, with 12 bases between them. This CDR3 region has 13 residues. The DNA for the CDR3 is TGTGCCAGCACCCCGGGAATCCATTCACCCCTCCACTTT. This encodes CASTPGIHSPLHF.

The J gene is TRBJ1-2, the V gene TRBV6-5, with 9 nucleotides matching TRBD1. Germline lookup yields CDR1 MNHEY and CDR2 SVGAGI. The length of the CDR3 is 15 residues. Trimming removed 6 bases from V and 0 bases from J; junction bases left unmatched: 5. The CDR3 is CASRFRDRANYGYTF. Written as DNA, the CDR3 is TGTGCCAGCAGGTTCCGGGACAGGGCTAACTATGGCTACACCTTC.

This clone was observed a few times. The chain carries TRBV21-1 and TRBJ1-1; the table assigns TRBD1, which was not confirmed against the DNA. TRBV21-1 is listed as a pseudogene. The CDR3 covers 17 residues. The CDR3 here is CASSKVPDTALNTEAFF. The CDR3 region has the DNA TGTGCCAGCAGCAAAGTCCCAGACACCGCACTGAACACTGAAGCTTTCTTT.

This clone was seen only once. The rearrangement links TRBV4-1 to TRBJ2-5; D is perhaps TRBD1 (7 bases). Trimming took off 2 bases at V and 2 bases at J, with 15 bases between the two ends. Germline V gene sequence: CDR1 MGHRA, CDR2 YSYEKL. The CDR3 is 16 amino acids. CDR3 bases: TGCGCCAGCAGCCAAAGAGGGGGGACAGCACAAGAGACCCAGTACTTC. This sequence encodes CASSQRGGTAQETQYF.

The chain uses TRBV13 and TRBJ2-1, with TRBD2 identical over 12 bases. CDR1 is PRHDT and CDR2 is FYEKMQ in the germline V gene (reference sequence). The length of the CDR3 is 17 residues. J gave up 0 bases and V 5 bases, and 5 bases lay outside the gene matches. This chain's CDR3 is CASSAGLAGNSYNEQFF. The CDR3 region has the DNA TGTGCCAGCAGCGCAGGACTAGCGGGGAACTCCTACAATGAGCAGTTCTTC.

J is TRBJ2-5 and V is TRBV30; TRBD1 agrees at 10 bases. V shed 3 bases and J 5 bases; nucleotides not matched to a gene: 3. The CDR3 consists of 13 residues. The V gene's germline CDR1 is GTSNPN and CDR2 SVGIG (reference sequence). The chain's CDR3 is CAWSGDRGETQYF. The CDR3 coding sequence is TGTGCCTGGAGCGGGGACAGGGGCGAGACCCAGTACTTC.

This chain links TRBV19 with TRBJ1-5, with D perhaps matching TRBD1 (5 bases). V was pared by 5 bases and J by 7 bases, with 15 bases between. This CDR3 is 14 amino acids long. Germline V CDR1 and CDR2: LNHDA, SQIVND (reference sequence). CDR3 bases: TGTGCCAGTAGTGATGTGAAAAACAGGCAGCCCCAGCATTTT. Protein product: CASSDVKNRQPQHF.

This clone appeared once. V and J are TRBV5-4 and TRBJ1-1; D not resolved. V was cut by 5 bases and J by 1 base, with 15 bases left in between. The CDR3 contains 15 residues. Germline V lookup: CDR1 SGHNT, CDR2 YYREEE (reference sequence). CDR3 region: CASRRLEAENTEAFF. The CDR3 coding sequence is TGTGCCAGCAGACGACTCGAGGCCGAGAACACTGAAGCTTTCTTT.

The V gene is TRBV21-1, the J gene TRBJ1-1. TRBV21-1 is a documented pseudogene. CDR3 length: 14 residues. The CDR3 is CASSAKVSTTEAFF. In nucleotides, the CDR3 is TGTGCCAGCAGCGCTAAAGTGTCTACCACTGAAGCTTTCTTT.

Here the CDR3 DNA reads TGTGCCAGCAGCCAAGGGGGGGGAACCTACGAGCAGTACTTC. This encodes CASSQGGGTYEQYF. V and J are TRBV3-1 (or the pseudogene TRBV3-2) and TRBJ2-7, with 7 bases that match TRBD2. J gave up 2 bases and V 1 base, and 2 bases lay outside the gene matches. The germline CDR1 and CDR2 sequences are LGHDT and YNNKEL (reference sequence). CDR3 length: 14 amino acids.

The chain combines TRBV5-1 with TRBJ1-1, with 8 bases lining up with TRBD1. Germline V gene data show CDR1 as SGHRS and CDR2 as YFSETQ. J lost 1 base, V lost 4 bases, and 6 bases had no gene match. CDR3 length: 15 amino acids. The CDR3 here is CASSPDGQGNTEAFF. CDR3 DNA sequence: TGCGCCAGCAGCCCCGATGGACAGGGGAACACTGAAGCTTTCTTT.

The chain has TRBV15 and TRBJ2-7; 8 bases agree with TRBD1. Trimming took 3 bases from V and 1 from J; bases not matched to a gene: 2. Germline V gene lookup returns CDR1 LNHNV and CDR2 YYDKDF (reference sequence). The CDR3 is 14 residues long. The CDR3 region is CATSRGQVSYEQYF. In DNA, the CDR3 is TGTGCCACCAGCAGGGGACAGGTGTCCTACGAGCAGTACTTC.

V usage is TRBV27 and J usage is TRBJ1-1; the D is unclear. The V and J ends lost 6 bases and 8 bases respectively, with 16 bases between them. The germline CDR1 and CDR2 sequences are MNHEY and SMNVEV (reference sequence). The length of the CDR3 is 13 residues. The CDR3 DNA reads TGTGCCAGCAGGGACGACTCACGGGGAGAAGCTTTCTTT. Its protein is CASRDDSRGEAFF.

The rearrangement joins TRBV5-1 to TRBJ1-1; the D is unclear. Trimming stripped 4 bases from V and 5 bases from J, with 24 bases between. Germline V gene lookup returns CDR1 SGHRS and CDR2 YFSETQ. The CDR3 has 17 amino acids. The DNA for the CDR3 is TGCGCCAGCAGCGTATCTTTACCGAGCAGGCCGGGAACTGAAGCTTTCTTT. Translated, it gives CASSVSLPSRPGTEAFF.

This sequence joins TRBV29-1 and TRBJ2-3; 10 bases agree with TRBD2. The CDR3 has 14 amino acids. The germline gives CDR1 SQVTM, CDR2 ANQGSEA. V dropped 7 bases and J dropped 1; count of bases not matched to a gene: 5. This chain's CDR3 is CSGSGLAGTDTQYF. CDR3 sequence (DNA): TGCAGCGGGAGCGGACTAGCGGGCACAGATACGCAGTATTTT.

The chain has TRBV28 and TRBJ1-6; the D is unclear. The CDR3 covers 14 residues. Germline V gene sequence: CDR1 MDHEN, CDR2 SYDVKM. Trimming left V 5 bases short and J 7 bases short, with 12 bases between. This CDR3 reads CASSTGKSNSPLHF. Here the CDR3 DNA reads TGTGCCAGCAGTACCGGGAAGTCAAATTCACCCCTCCACTTT.

The J gene is TRBJ1-2, the V gene TRBV19; D not certain. This CDR3 is 15 amino acids long. V lost 4 bases to trimming and J lost 4 bases, with 16 bases between them. Germline lookup yields CDR1 LNHDA and CDR2 SQIVND (reference sequence). The chain's CDR3 is CASSNLPRGAYGYTF. CDR3 DNA sequence: TGTGCCAGTAGTAACCTCCCCCGGGGAGCCTATGGCTACACCTTC.

This clone has just one count. J is TRBJ2-7 and V is TRBV5-6, with 8 bases identical to TRBD1. J was trimmed by 2 bases and V by 5 bases; bases with no gene match: 9. The CDR3 is 15 residues long. In germline, CDR1 is SGHDT, CDR2 YYEEEE. The CDR3 spells CASSLKWTGTYEQYF. The CDR3 nucleotides read TGTGCCAGCAGTCTAAAGTGGACAGGGACCTACGAGCAGTACTTC.

The chain employs TRBV9 and TRBJ1-6; 7 nucleotides agree with TRBD1. This CDR3 comprises 14 residues. V was pared by 7 bases and J by 3 bases, with 4 bases of the junction left unmatched. CDR1 is SGDLS, CDR2 YYNGEE, per germline. CDR3 nucleotides: TGTGCCAGCGGGACAGACCACTATAATTCACCCCTCCACTTT. Residues: CASGTDHYNSPLHF.

The genes are TRBV4-2 and TRBJ1-2; 7 bases agree with TRBD1. This CDR3 is built from 14 residues. Germline V lookup: CDR1 LGHNA, CDR2 YNFKEQ. Losses at the gene ends were 6 bases for V and 2 bases for J; bases not matched to a gene: 6. CDR3 in DNA: TGTGCCAGCAGGGAGACGACAGGGAACTATGGCTACACCTTC. Its protein product is CASRETTGNYGYTF.

The chain combines TRBV9 with TRBJ1-3, with 7 bases aligning to TRBD1. This CDR3 region has 15 residues. CDR1 is SGDLS, CDR2 YYNGEE, per germline. V lost 2 bases and J lost 3; bases outside the gene matches: 5. Here the CDR3 reads CASSVGRGLGNTIYF. In DNA, the CDR3 is TGTGCCAGCAGCGTGGGTAGGGGGCTTGGAAACACCATATATTTT.

J is TRBJ2-1 and V is TRBV28, with TRBD2 as a possible D gene (6 bases). With 6 bases removed from V and 4 bases from J, the gap between germline ends came to 22 bases. Germline values: CDR1 MDHEN, CDR2 SYDVKM. CDR3 length: 17 amino acids. CDR3 amino acids: CASSPSGTLGEYNEQFF. In DNA, the CDR3 is TGTGCCAGCAGCCCAAGTGGGACTCTCGGGGAATACAATGAGCAGTTCTTC.

V gene TRBV11-2 combines with J gene TRBJ2-3; 8 nucleotides line up with TRBD2. CDR1 and CDR2 from the germline V gene are SGHAT and FQNNGV. Losses at the gene ends were 5 bases for V and 4 bases for J; bases not matched to a gene: 11. The CDR3 runs 16 residues. The CDR3 bases are TGTGCCAGCAGCGAGGGCACCCTAGCGGGTGCAGATACGCAGTATTTT. This codes for CASSEGTLAGADTQYF. The full variable domain, with the rest looked up from reference TRBV11-2 and TRBJ2-3, is EAGVAQSPRYKIIEKRQSVAFWCNPISGHATLYWYQQILGQGPKLLIQFQNNGVVDDSQLPKDRFSAERLKGVDSTLKIQPAKLEDSAVYLCASSEGTLAGADTQYFGPGTRLTVL.

The rearrangement links TRBV18 to TRBJ1-2, with a possible D match to TRBD1 (5 bases). Trimming pared 3 bases from V and 5 bases from J, leaving 13 bases between. There are 14 residues in the CDR3. The germline V gene encodes CDR1 KGHSH and CDR2 LQKENI. The chain's CDR3 is CASSPKDSLYGYTF. For the CDR3, the DNA is TGTGCCAGCTCACCTAAAGACAGTCTATATGGCTACACCTTC. Complete variable domain (other parts from reference TRBV18 and TRBJ1-2): NAGVMQNPRHLVRRRGQEARLRCSPMKGHSHVYWYRQLPEEGLKFMVYLQKENIIDESGMPKERFSAEFPKEGPSILRIQQVVRGDSAAYFCASSPKDSLYGYTFGSGTRLTVV.

The V gene is TRBV9, the J gene TRBJ2-2; TRBD2 agrees at 12 bases. After removal of 4 bases from V and 2 bases from J, the junction contained 3 bases not matched to a gene. The length of the CDR3 is 16 residues. CDR1 is SGDLS, CDR2 YYNGEE, per germline. The CDR3 spells CASSQTSGGNTGELFF. In nucleotides, the CDR3 is TGTGCCAGCAGCCAGACTAGCGGGGGTAACACCGGGGAGCTGTTTTTT.

This clone was observed once. The chain joins TRBV12-3 or TRBV12-4 to TRBJ2-3, with 7 bases fitting TRBD2. This CDR3 spans 12 amino acids. The ends lost 11 bases at V and 6 bases at J; junction bases unmatched: 8. The CDR3 sequence is CARTRVADTQYF. The CDR3 DNA follows: TGTGCCCGGACTAGAGTGGCGGATACGCAGTATTTT.

The chain is built from TRBV7-9 and TRBJ2-1; D is uncertain. The CDR3 sequence is 14 residues long. Germline CDR1 reads SEHNR; CDR2 reads FQNEAQ (reference sequence). Between the trimmed V and J ends, which lost 6 bases and 0 bases, there was a span of 9 bases. As DNA, the CDR3 is TGTGCCAGCAGTGGAGAGAGCTCCTACAATGAGCAGTTCTTC. Its protein product is CASSGESSYNEQFF.

The rearrangement links TRBV30 to TRBJ2-3; D is unclear. Germline lookup yields CDR1 GTSNPN and CDR2 SVGIG (reference sequence). The CDR3 loop spans 12 amino acids. The CDR3 bases are TGTGGACTTGAAATTGGCACAGATACGCAGTATTTT. Its protein is CGLEIGTDTQYF.

The chain carries TRBV19 and TRBJ1-6; 9 nucleotides agree with TRBD1. This CDR3 has 19 residues. The V segment lost 4 bases and the J segment 6 bases; nucleotides outside the gene matches: 16. CDR1 is LNHDA, CDR2 SQIVND, per germline (reference sequence). For the CDR3, the DNA is TGTGCCAGTAGTACCCCGCTCGTTGGACAGGGGAGGGTTAATTCACCCCTCCACTTT. Protein: CASSTPLVGQGRVNSPLHF.

This chain links TRBV1 with TRBJ1-5; the table's D call TRBD1 went unverified against the DNA. TRBV1 is classified as a pseudogene. This CDR3 has 17 amino acids. The CDR3 DNA reads TGCACCAGCAGCCAAGGAGTGAACAGGGGACAGGGTCAGCCCCAGCATTTT. Amino acid sequence: CTSSQGVNRGQGQPQHF.